The rows below give T cell receptor beta chains drawn from one sample of a study of shared clonotypes between healthy human individuals. Profiled with immunoSEQ multiplex PCR; TCRdb holds only in-frame clones, not every one. This table holds roughly 1,800,000 clones, approximately 94% found once. Sequenced input: naive CD8+ T cells sorted from blood. The receptors derive from a man in his late teens or twenties in good health. CDR3s include the opening cysteine and the closing phenylalanine or tryptophan. The order of the fields is J gene, V gene, CDR3 protein.

>TRBJ2-5|TRBV4-3
CASSQDKGTPLAETQYF
>TRBJ2-3|TRBV7-9
CASSFGLRSTDTQYF
>TRBJ2-3|TRBV11-2
CASSLDLGPTDTQYF
>TRBJ1-4|TRBV7-9
CASSYEGPEGEKLFF
>TRBJ2-3|TRBV5-6
CASSPQGGTQYF
>TRBJ2-7|TRBV27
CASRGDRAHEQYF
>TRBJ2-1|TRBV29-1
CSVEKAGEFF
>TRBJ2-7|TRBV11-2
CASSLIDSYEQYF
>TRBJ2-5|TRBV9
CASSPGTAEETQYF
>TRBJ1-2|TRBV7-2
CASSPRETGLLNYGYTF
>TRBJ2-7|TRBV30
CAWSGGGQGQYEQYF
>TRBJ2-3|TRBV9
CASSVNVLAGLTDTQYF
>TRBJ2-1|TRBV6-6
CASSYGETYNEQFF
>TRBJ2-7|TRBV7-6
CASSLTPGHIYEQYF
>TRBJ2-7|TRBV5-5
CASSLAANENPYEQYF
>TRBJ2-5|TRBV6-5
CASSYLAGETQYF
>TRBJ2-7|TRBV2
CASSERLAENYEQYF
>TRBJ1-6|TRBV27
CASSLSGARTLHF
>TRBJ2-5|TRBV15
CATSTSGGLETQYF
>TRBJ2-7|TRBV10-2
CATTGSPHEQYF
>TRBJ1-6|TRBV5-4
CASRQDSSSYNSPLHF
>TRBJ2-7|TRBV5-6
CASSTGGSPYEQYF
>TRBJ2-3|TRBV11-2
CASSLKRYTDTQYF
>TRBJ1-2|TRBV28
CASSFVVRVGGDNYGYTF
>TRBJ2-6|TRBV27
CASSLDSGANVLTF
>TRBJ2-6|TRBV30
CAWSVHSFLSGANVLTF
>TRBJ1-1|TRBV2
CASSEEGQGAPDTEAFF
>TRBJ1-1|TRBV11-2
CASSLAQGWDEAFF
>TRBJ2-7|TRBV6-5
CASSGSYEQYF
>TRBJ2-7|TRBV6-6
CATKTGGEGLEQYF
>TRBJ1-4|TRBV28
CASSLQGHGSEKLFF
>TRBJ2-7|TRBV11-2
CASSLGVGAYEQYF
>TRBJ1-1|TRBV27
CASSLGGMNTEAFF
>TRBJ2-3|TRBV11-2
CASSLEWDNTDTQYF
>TRBJ1-2|TRBV7-9
CASSLINYGYTF
>TRBJ1-1|TRBV5-4
CASSLSPMNTEAFF
>TRBJ2-5|TRBV13
CASSLRRDLETQYF
>TRBJ1-1|TRBV2
CASRYLNTEAFF
>TRBJ1-4|TRBV27
CASSLSAGTGFEKLFF
>TRBJ2-6|TRBV5-1
CASSSGTGSGANVLTF
>TRBJ2-7|TRBV12-5
CASGFRTSDYEQYF
>TRBJ2-1|TRBV4-2
CASSQEDGGYNEQFF
>TRBJ1-5|TRBV2
CASSVWQGVNQPQHF
>TRBJ2-7|TRBV7-9
CASSLIGSEQYF
>TRBJ2-1|TRBV7-9
CASPNPAGGSWEQFF
>TRBJ2-7|TRBV5-4
CASSSGQESYEQYF
>TRBJ2-5|TRBV9
CASSVDSGGETQYF
>TRBJ1-3|TRBV4-2
CASSQDWINSGNTIYF
>TRBJ1-5|TRBV19
CASSIVSAQFSNQPQHF
>TRBJ2-2|TRBV28
CASSPPPGTGAFTGELFF
>TRBJ2-5|TRBV7-9
CASSSRGQETQYF
>TRBJ2-1|TRBV11-3
CASSLESGGSFYNEQFF
>TRBJ2-7|TRBV5-6
CASSRHRDSYEQYF
>TRBJ2-7|TRBV30
CAWMSWEGSSYEQYF
>TRBJ2-3|TRBV4-3
CASSPGFRLVGADTQYF
>TRBJ2-7|TRBV27
CAAGLTYEQYF
>TRBJ2-5|TRBV28
CASSYPLETQYF
>TRBJ2-2|TRBV7-9
CASSKAGTSGTNTGELFF
>TRBJ2-7|TRBV9
CASSEGVTPHSYEQYF